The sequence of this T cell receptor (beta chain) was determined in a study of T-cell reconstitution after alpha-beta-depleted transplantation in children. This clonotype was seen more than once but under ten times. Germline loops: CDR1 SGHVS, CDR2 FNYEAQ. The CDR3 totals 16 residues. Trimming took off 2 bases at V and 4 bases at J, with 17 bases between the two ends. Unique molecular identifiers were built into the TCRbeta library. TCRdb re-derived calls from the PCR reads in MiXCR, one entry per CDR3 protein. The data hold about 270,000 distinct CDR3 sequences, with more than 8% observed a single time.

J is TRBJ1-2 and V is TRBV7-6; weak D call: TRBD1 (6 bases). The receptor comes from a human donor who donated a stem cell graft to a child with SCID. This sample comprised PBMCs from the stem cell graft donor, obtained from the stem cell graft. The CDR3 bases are TGTGCCAGCAGCTTAAACCCAAACGGGGGGCCCTATGGCTACACCTTC. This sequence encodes CASSLNPNGGPYGYTF.